This TCR beta chain was sequenced during a study of T cell responses to AZD1222 COVID-19 vaccine. About the study: Timing groups of about 4 and about 12 weeks for second doses were pooled. Study observations and caveats: In a largely white British group with more females than males, clonal diversity was possibly underestimated. In the spike-specific TCR repertoire, nearly half reportedly target unmutated variant regions. Without day 14 samples, only post-peak T cell repertoires were studied.

As for this clone: Its matching antigen is unknown.

Deletions cut 2 bases from V and 6 bases from J, with 7 bases between. Germline lookup yields CDR1 SNHLY and CDR2 FYNNEI. The CDR3 has 13 amino acids. Assay: immunoSEQ multiplex PCR; the TCRdb copy retains only in-frame clones and omits some. The sample includes around 77,000 clones, more than 80% seen only once; the top ten take about 2.7%. The source is an adult in good health. The gene calls are TRBV2 and TRBJ2-2; unclear D gene. Sequenced material: peripheral blood, taken on day 0 of AZD1222 vaccination. DNA for the CDR3: TGTGCCAGCAGTGAACTATTTGCCGGGGAGCTGTTTTTT. Its translation: CASSELFAGELFF.